These 6 T cell receptor beta chains came from one sample sequenced in a study of OX40 agonist ivuxolimab in advanced cancers. TCRdb's copy holds only in-frame clones and misses some; the assay was immunoSEQ multiplex PCR. The sample consists of approximately 99,000 clones, roughly 90% of them appearing once. Material: CD4+ or CD8+ T cells sorted from blood, obtained in a trial of the OX40 agonist ivuxolimab. These receptor sequences come from an adult with an advanced solid tumor such as melanoma, head and neck, liver or kidney cancer.

The chain joins TRBV5-4 to TRBJ2-3, with TRBD1 matching over 11 bases. This CDR3 comprises 18 residues. Germline V gives CDR1 SGHNT, CDR2 YYREEE (reference sequence). Trimming at V came to 1 base and at J to 0 bases, leaving 7 bases not matched to a gene. DNA of the CDR3: TGTGCCAGCAGCTTGTCCGGGACAGGGGGTATCAGCACAGATACGCAGTATTTT. Encoded protein: CASSLSGTGGISTDTQYF.

This clone was seen only once. The V and J genes are TRBV29-1 and TRBJ1-1; unclear D gene. Between the trimmed V and J ends, which lost 4 bases and 0 bases, there was a span of 9 bases. Per the germline V gene, CDR1 is SQVTM and CDR2 is ANQGSEA. The CDR3 contains 13 residues. Written as DNA, the CDR3 is TGCAGCGTTGCCCTGGACCTGAACACTGAAGCTTTCTTT. This gives the protein CSVALDLNTEAFF.

This clone was counted a single time. The chain has TRBV30 and TRBJ1-4; D is unresolved. The V and J ends lost 0 bases and 0 bases respectively, with 5 bases between them. CDR1 is GTSNPN and CDR2 is SVGIG in the germline V gene (reference sequence). The CDR3 loop spans 14 amino acids. Here the CDR3 reads CAWSVFATNEKLFF. In nucleotides, the CDR3 is TGTGCCTGGAGTGTTTTTGCAACTAATGAAAAACTGTTTTTT.

The CDR3: CASTPDLRTTGELFF. The DNA of the CDR3 is TGTGCCAGCACCCCCGATTTGAGAACCACCGGGGAGCTGTTTTTT. The chain is built from TRBV6-5 and TRBJ2-2, with no clear D. The CDR3 covers 15 residues. The V end lost 7 bases, the J end lost 4 bases, and 16 bases lay between the germline ends. Germline V gene data show CDR1 as MNHEY and CDR2 as SVGAGI.

The chain has TRBV9 and TRBJ1-1, with a possible D match to TRBD1 (6 bases). Per the germline V gene, CDR1 is SGDLS and CDR2 is YYNGEE. Trimming removed 0 bases at V and 1 base at J, with 10 bases between. The CDR3 runs 15 residues. CDR3 amino acids: CASSVAGGQNTEAFF. The CDR3 DNA reads TGTGCCAGCAGCGTAGCTGGGGGGCAGAACACTGAAGCTTTCTTT. The variable domain in full, completed from reference TRBV9 and TRBJ1-1, reads DSGVTQTPKHLITATGQRVTLRCSPRSGDLSVYWYQQSLDQGLQFLIQYYNGEERAKGNILERFSAQQFPDLHSELNLSSLELGDSALYFCASSVAGGQNTEAFFGQGTRLTVV.

The chain uses TRBV6-5 and TRBJ2-5, with 14 nucleotides matching TRBD2. The V segment lost 2 bases and the J segment 1 base; nucleotides outside the gene matches: 0. CDR3 length equals 16 residues. Looked up from germline, CDR1 is MNHEY and CDR2 is SVGAGI. The CDR3 loop is CASSYGLAGGQETQYF. DNA for the CDR3: TGTGCCAGCAGTTACGGACTAGCGGGGGGCCAAGAGACCCAGTACTTC.